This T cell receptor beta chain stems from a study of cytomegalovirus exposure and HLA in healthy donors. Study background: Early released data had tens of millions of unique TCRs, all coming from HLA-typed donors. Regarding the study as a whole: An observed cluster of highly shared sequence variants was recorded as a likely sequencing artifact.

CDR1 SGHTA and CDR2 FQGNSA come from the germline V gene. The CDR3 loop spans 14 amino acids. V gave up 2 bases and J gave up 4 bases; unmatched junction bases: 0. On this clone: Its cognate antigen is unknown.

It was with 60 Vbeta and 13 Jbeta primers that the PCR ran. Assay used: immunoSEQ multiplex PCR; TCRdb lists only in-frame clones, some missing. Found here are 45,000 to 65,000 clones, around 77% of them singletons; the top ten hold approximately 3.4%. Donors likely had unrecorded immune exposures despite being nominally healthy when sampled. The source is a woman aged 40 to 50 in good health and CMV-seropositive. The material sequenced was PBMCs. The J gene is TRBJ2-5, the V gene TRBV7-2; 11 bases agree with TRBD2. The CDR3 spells CASSLTSGGETQYF. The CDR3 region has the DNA TGTGCCAGCAGCTTAACTAGCGGGGGAGAGACCCAGTACTTC. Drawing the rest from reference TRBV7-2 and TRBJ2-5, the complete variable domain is GAGVSQSPSNKVTEKGKDVELRCDPISGHTALYWYRQSLGQGLEFLIYFQGNSAPDKSGLPSDRFSAERTGGSVSTLTIQRTQQEDSAVYLCASSLTSGGETQYFGPGTRLLVL.